The rows below give T cell receptor beta chains drawn from one sample of a study of CD8+ T cells in alopecia areata. Produced via immunoSEQ multiplex PCR; TCRdb's table is partial and in-frame only. The sample carries roughly 250,000 clones, approximately 60% recorded once. The sample here was CD4+ T cells sorted from blood, taken around week 52, from a patient treated with tofacitinib. All receptors derive from a human donor with alopecia areata. Each CDR3 is given with its conserved first and last residue. D genes are given only for firm matches. Clone size is shown for a subset of rows, as once, few, many or a class of expanded clone.

few,TRBV4-2,TRBJ2-7,NA,CASSQEGGTFNEQYF,TGTGCCAGCAGCCAAGAAGGTGGGACATTCAACGAGCAGTACTTC
NA,TRBV10-2,TRBJ2-7,NA,CASSDFRRYYEQYF,TGCGCCAGCAGTGACTTCCGGAGATACTACGAGCAGTACTTC
NA,TRBV23-1,TRBJ2-5,NA,CASSQSCRGTQYF,TGCGCCAGCAGTCAATCTTGCCGTGGGACCCAGTACTTC
few,TRBV12-5,TRBJ1-1,NA,CASGLEAGTQAFF,TGTGCTAGTGGTTTGGAGGCCGGGACCCAAGCTTTCTTT
NA,TRBV7-2,TRBJ2-6,NA,CASSLGGSGANVLTF,TGTGCCAGCAGCTTAGGAGGGTCTGGGGCCAACGTCCTGACTTTC
NA,TRBV6-6,TRBJ1-2,TRBD1,CASSQQGHYGYTF,TGTGCCAGCAGCCAACAGGGGCACTATGGCTACACCTTC
NA,TRBV9,TRBJ1-2,NA,CASSVVASSGGYTF,TGTGCCAGCAGCGTAGTGGCCAGTTCGGGAGGCTACACCTTC
NA,TRBV30,TRBJ2-3,TRBD2,CAWSRGTSSPDTQYF,TGTGCCTGGAGCCGAGGGACTAGCAGTCCAGATACGCAGTATTTT
NA,TRBV7-8,TRBJ2-3,NA,CASSDPWTVTDTQYF,TGTGCCAGCAGCGACCCGTGGACCGTCACAGATACGCAGTATTTT
once,TRBV7-2,TRBJ2-7,TRBD2,CASSLVSGGAYEQYF,TGTGCCAGCAGCTTAGTGAGCGGGGGGGCGTACGAGCAGTACTTC
NA,TRBV10-3,TRBJ2-3,NA,CAISESGLATDTQYF,TGTGCCATCAGTGAGTCGGGATTGGCTACAGATACGCAGTATTTT
NA,TRBV30,TRBJ2-5,NA,CAWSVGAWGRGGRETQYF,TGTGCCTGGAGTGTAGGCGCATGGGGCAGGGGAGGACGAGAGACCCAGTACTTC
NA,TRBV4-2,TRBJ1-1,NA,CASSSTLSPELEAFF,TGTGCCAGCAGCTCCACGTTGAGTCCGGAGCTTGAAGCTTTCTTT
NA,TRBV6-5,TRBJ2-2,NA,CASRARKISAGELFF,TGTGCCAGCAGGGCCAGGAAAATTAGCGCCGGGGAGCTGTTTTTT
NA,TRBV5-4,TRBJ2-5,TRBD2,CASSSRTSASETQYF,TGTGCCAGCAGCTCTCGGACTAGCGCGTCGGAGACCCAGTACTTC
NA,TRBV30,TRBJ1-1,TRBD1,CASGGHFGTTEAFF,TGTGCCTCAGGGGGACATTTCGGCACCACTGAAGCTTTCTTT
few,TRBV14,TRBJ1-6,NA,CASSQSHGSSYNSPLHF,TGTGCCAGCAGCCAATCCCACGGGAGCTCCTATAATTCACCCCTCCACTTT
NA,TRBV25-1,TRBJ1-2,TRBD1,CASSPQGGGYTF,TGTGCCAGCAGCCCACAGGGGGGTGGCTACACCTTC
NA,TRBV11-3,TRBJ2-1,NA,CASSRHRLSEQFF,TGTGCCAGCAGCCGACACCGCCTAAGTGAGCAGTTCTTC
NA,TRBV27,TRBJ2-5,NA,CASSSPARVPGTQYF,TGTGCCAGCAGTTCGCCCGCCAGGGTACCGGGGACCCAGTACTTC
NA,TRBV30,TRBJ2-1,TRBD2,CAWSVTGGANEQFF,TGTGCCTGGAGTGTAACGGGGGGTGCCAATGAGCAGTTCTTC
NA,TRBV7-9,TRBJ2-3,TRBD2,CASSLAGARGDTQYF,TGTGCCAGCAGCCTAGCGGGGGCCCGCGGAGATACGCAGTATTTT
NA,TRBV9,TRBJ2-3,TRBD2,CASGGLVTDTQYF,TGTGCCAGCGGTGGACTAGTTACAGATACGCAGTATTTT
once,TRBV27,TRBJ1-6,NA,CASSLQRPLNSPLHF,TGTGCCAGCAGTTTACAACGGCCTCTTAATTCACCCCTCCACTTT
NA,TRBV27,TRBJ1-2,NA,CASSFRDKNYGYTF,TGTGCCAGCAGTTTTAGGGACAAGAACTATGGCTACACCTTC
NA,TRBV18,TRBJ1-1,NA,CASSPRRGGSAEAFF,TGTGCCAGCTCACCAAGACGGGGAGGTAGCGCTGAAGCTTTCTTT
few,TRBV7-9,TRBJ1-1,NA,CASSLVWEKNTEAFF,TGTGCCAGCAGCTTAGTTTGGGAGAAGAACACTGAAGCTTTCTTT
NA,TRBV9,TRBJ1-1,TRBD1,CASSEPGGNTEAFF,TGTGCCAGCAGCGAGCCAGGGGGAAACACTGAAGCTTTCTTT
NA,TRBV30,TRBJ2-4,NA,CASEGEAKNIQYF,TGTGCCTCCGAAGGGGAGGCCAAAAACATTCAGTACTTC
NA,TRBV30,TRBJ1-6,TRBD1,CAWSGDRRNSPLHF,TGTGCCTGGAGTGGGGACAGAAGAAATTCACCCCTCCACTTT
once,TRBV7-9,TRBJ2-7,NA,CASSSLQGYEQYF,TGTGCCAGCAGCTCCCTACAGGGATACGAGCAGTACTTC
NA,TRBV7-3,TRBJ2-3,TRBD2,CASSPSGDTQYF,TGTGCCAGCAGCCCTAGCGGAGATACGCAGTATTTT
few,TRBV7-3,TRBJ1-6,NA,CASSLRDGDSPLHF,TGTGCCAGCAGCTTAAGGGACGGAGATTCACCCCTCCACTTT
few,TRBV29-1,TRBJ2-7,NA,CSVGLLVSLNHYEQYF,TGCAGCGTTGGCCTCCTAGTCTCCCTGAATCACTACGAGCAGTACTTC
few,TRBV6-6,TRBJ1-1,NA,CASYYSTLEAFF,TGTGCCAGCTACTACAGTACCCTTGAAGCTTTCTTT
few,TRBV27,TRBJ2-3,NA,CASSLYGGTDTQYF,TGTGCCAGCAGTTTGTACGGGGGCACAGATACGCAGTATTTT
NA,TRBV6-4,TRBJ2-1,NA,CASSETGFNEQFF,TGTGCCAGCAGCGAAACAGGGTTCAATGAGCAGTTCTTC
NA,TRBV4-3,TRBJ1-1,NA,CASSQDLPVGNTEAFF,TGCGCCAGCAGCCAAGATCTCCCCGTAGGGAACACTGAAGCTTTCTTT
NA,TRBV6-5,TRBJ2-7,TRBD1,CASRADRGAYEQYF,TGTGCCAGCAGAGCCGACAGGGGGGCCTACGAGCAGTACTTC
NA,TRBV19,TRBJ1-2,NA,CASSTGMPFNYGYTF,TGTGCCAGTAGTACTGGGATGCCTTTTAACTATGGCTACACCTTC
NA,TRBV30,TRBJ1-2,TRBD1,CAWSSTGPGGYTF,TGTGCCTGGAGTTCGACAGGGCCTGGCGGCTACACCTTC
NA,TRBV27,TRBJ1-5,TRBD1,CASSFRGRNNQPQHF,TGTGCCAGCAGTTTCAGGGGGCGGAACAATCAGCCCCAGCATTTT
NA,TRBV9,TRBJ2-2,TRBD1,CASRVTGGTGELFF,TGTGCCAGCAGAGTAACAGGGGGCACCGGGGAGCTGTTTTTT
NA,TRBV9,TRBJ2-4,NA,CASSVDPPQGAKNIQYF,TGTGCCAGCAGCGTAGACCCCCCTCAGGGGGCCAAAAACATTCAGTACTTC
NA,TRBV30,TRBJ2-2,NA,CAWSVPGPSNTGELFF,TGTGCCTGGAGTGTACCGGGCCCTTCGAACACCGGGGAGCTGTTTTTT
NA,TRBV14,TRBJ2-7,TRBD1,CASSRGQGSYEQYF,TGTGCCAGCAGCCGGGGACAGGGGAGCTACGAGCAGTACTTC
NA,TRBV7-2,TRBJ2-7,NA,CASSFSGLGPTYEQYF,TGTGCCAGCAGCTTTTCGGGGTTGGGACCGACCTACGAGCAGTACTTC
few,TRBV11-1,TRBJ2-5,NA,CASSAVGGQTQYF,TGTGCCAGCAGCGCTGTTGGGGGCCAGACCCAGTACTTC
few,TRBV5-1,TRBJ2-3,NA,CASSFATTGTEEYF,TGCGCCAGCAGCTTCGCAACCACCGGGACCGAGGAGTATTTT
NA,TRBV27,TRBJ2-6,NA,CASSLLRAGVGRGANVLTF,TGTGCCAGCAGTCTCCTCAGGGCGGGTGTGGGGCGAGGGGCCAACGTCCTGACTTTC
NA,TRBV6-6,TRBJ2-7,NA,CASRPPGYEQYF,TGTGCCAGCAGGCCACCGGGCTACGAGCAGTACTTC
NA,TRBV27,TRBJ2-6,TRBD1,CASSSVTGPRANVLTF,TGTGCCAGCAGTTCCGTGACAGGGCCCCGGGCCAACGTCCTGACTTTC
NA,TRBV9,TRBJ2-7,TRBD2,CASSAAGTSDYEQYF,TGTGCCAGCAGCGCCGCCGGGACTAGCGACTACGAGCAGTACTTC